This T cell receptor (beta chain) was sequenced during a study of OX40 agonist ivuxolimab in advanced cancers. Across the study: Every 2 weeks, patients got intravenous ivuxolimab at one of six dose levels (0.01-10 mg/kg). Study-level findings and limits: Dose levels from 0.1 to 3.0 mg/kg saw CD4+ and CD8+ blood T cells expand clonally by week 6. Normalized T-cell clonal expansion was also low in a subset of nonresponders.

Sequencing used immunoSEQ multiplex PCR; TCRdb keeps in-frame clones, though not all of them. The table records roughly 80,000 clones, about 93% of them present only once. Turning to this clone: Its target is not known.

CDR1 is MNHEY and CDR2 is SMNVEV in the germline V gene (reference sequence). The CDR3 is 15 amino acids. The junction had 3 bases not matched to a gene; V was cut back by 7 bases and J by 3 bases. Blood got drawn at baseline, again on cycle 4 day 1, and then on cycle 7 day 1. The rearrangement uses TRBV27 and TRBJ2-3; 14 bases align to TRBD2. This clonotype originated in an adult with an advanced solid tumor such as melanoma, head and neck, liver or kidney cancer. This specimen consisted of CD4+ or CD8+ T cells sorted from blood, obtained in a trial of the OX40 agonist ivuxolimab. CDR3: CASTGLAGGTDTQYF. The CDR3 bases are TGTGCCAGCACCGGACTAGCGGGAGGAACAGATACGCAGTATTTT.